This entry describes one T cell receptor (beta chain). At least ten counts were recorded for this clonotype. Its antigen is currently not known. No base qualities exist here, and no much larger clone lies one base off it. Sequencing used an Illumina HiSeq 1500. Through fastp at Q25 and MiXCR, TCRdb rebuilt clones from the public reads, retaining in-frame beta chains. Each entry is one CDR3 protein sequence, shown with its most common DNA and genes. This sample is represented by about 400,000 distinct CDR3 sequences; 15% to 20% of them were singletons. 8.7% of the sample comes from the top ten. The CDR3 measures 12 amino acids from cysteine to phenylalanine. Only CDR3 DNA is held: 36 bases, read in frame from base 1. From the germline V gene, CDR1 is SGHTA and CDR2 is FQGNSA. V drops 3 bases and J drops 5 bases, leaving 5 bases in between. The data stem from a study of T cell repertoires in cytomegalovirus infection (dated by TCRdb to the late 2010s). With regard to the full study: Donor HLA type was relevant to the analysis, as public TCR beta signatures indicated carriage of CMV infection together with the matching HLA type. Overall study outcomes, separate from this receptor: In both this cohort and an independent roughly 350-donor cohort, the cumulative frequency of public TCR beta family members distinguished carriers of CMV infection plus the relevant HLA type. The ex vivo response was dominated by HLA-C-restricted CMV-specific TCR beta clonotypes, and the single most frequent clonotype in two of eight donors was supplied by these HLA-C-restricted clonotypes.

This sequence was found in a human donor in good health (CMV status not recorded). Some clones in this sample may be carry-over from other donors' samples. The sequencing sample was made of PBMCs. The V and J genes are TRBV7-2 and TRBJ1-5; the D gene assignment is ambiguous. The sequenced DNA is TGTGCCAGCAGCTTCAACGATCAGCCCCAGCATTTT. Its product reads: CASSFNDQPQHF.